This passage covers 25 T cell receptor beta chains from one sample sequenced in a study of vaccination and CD4 T cells after COVID-19. As for treatment: roughly 11-day PBMC culture with coronavirus spike peptide pools or control peptides (ViraFEST assay). Sequencing of the DNA from cultured CD4+ T cells was carried out with the Oncomine TCR Beta short-read assay. From the PCR reads, TCRdb called clonotypes with MiXCR, one entry per CDR3 protein. The sample shows roughly 14,000 distinct CDR3 sequences, around 50% of them seen only once. Which antigens these TCRs recognize remains unknown. Input material: CD4+ T cells from blood, cultured in vitro. Every receptor here comes from a human donor who had recovered from COVID-19.

Regarding this clonotype: One end of the junction fails to match germline, which may point to a read error. The V and J genes are TRBV7-7 and TRBJ2-5, with TRBD2 as a possible D gene (6 bases). The V gene's germline CDR1 is SSHAT and CDR2 FNYEAQ (reference sequence). The CDR3 spans 15 residues. Here the CDR3 reads CASSLATSKRETQYF. In DNA, the CDR3 is TGTGCTAGCAGCTTAGCGACTAGTAAAAGGGAGACCCAGTACTTC.

This clonotype has just a few counts. The genes are TRBV6-2 or TRBV6-3 and TRBJ1-6; tentative D call: TRBD1 (5 bases). The CDR3 is 17 amino acids. Germline V gene sequence: CDR1 MNHEY, CDR2 SVGEGT. Deletions cut 6 bases from V and 5 bases from J, with 20 bases between. CDR3 sequence reads: CASSSGPGRSNNSPLHF. DNA of the CDR3: TGTGCCAGCAGCTCAGGCCCAGGGCGATCCAATAATTCACCCCTCCACTTT.

This chain links TRBV5-6 with TRBJ2-5; D may match TRBD1 or TRBD2 (6 bases each). V lost 3 bases to trimming and J lost 3 bases, with 21 bases between them. The CDR3 has 17 amino acids. CDR1 is SGHDT, CDR2 YYEEEE, per germline. The CDR3 loop is CASSSPFIGGGKETQYF. The CDR3 nucleotides read TGTGCCAGCAGCTCGCCCTTTATAGGGGGAGGCAAAGAGACCCAGTACTTC.

This sequence joins TRBV6-5 and TRBJ2-7, with 8 bases lining up with TRBD2. Germline V lookup: CDR1 MNHEY, CDR2 SVGAGI. The trim removed 5 bases at V and 0 bases at J, leaving 9 bases unmatched. CDR3 length: 16 residues. The chain's CDR3 is CASSRSTSVISYEQYF. As DNA, the CDR3 is TGTGCCAGCAGTCGCTCGACTAGCGTGATCTCCTACGAGCAGTACTTC.

This chain joins TRBV7-2 and TRBJ2-2; 10 bases map to TRBD1. Germline V gene sequence: CDR1 SGHTA, CDR2 FQGNSA. J lost 4 bases, V lost 1 base, and 3 bases had no gene match. CDR3 length: 16 residues. CDR3 coding DNA: TGTGCCAGCAGCTTAGGGACAGGGGGTATCACCGGGGAGCTGTTTTTT. This gives the protein CASSLGTGGITGELFF. Looking up the rest from reference TRBV7-2 and TRBJ2-2 gives the full variable domain: GAGVSQSPSNKVTEKGKDVELRCDPISGHTALYWYRQSLGQGLEFLIYFQGNSAPDKSGLPSDRFSAERTGGSVSTLTIQRTQQEDSAVYLCASSLGTGGITGELFFGEGSRLTVL.

This clonotype was detected only a few times. The rearrangement links TRBV20-1 to TRBJ1-2; 7 bases agree with TRBD1. CDR1 is DFQATT, CDR2 SNEGSKA, per germline (reference sequence). V was clipped by 3 bases and J by 8 bases; unmatched bases: 30. This CDR3 region has 20 residues. Written as DNA, the CDR3 is TGCAGTGCTAGTTACCCCCCGAAGCCAGAGACAGGGATGAATACGGACGGCTACACCTTC. This gives the protein CSASYPPKPETGMNTDGYTF.

V is TRBV10-3 and J is TRBJ1-2, with a possible D match to TRBD1 (5 bases). Germline CDR1 is ENHRY and CDR2 is SYGVKD. The V and J ends lost 0 bases and 4 bases respectively, with 9 bases between them. The CDR3 is 14 amino acids. Here the CDR3 DNA reads TGTGCCATCAGTGAGTCCGCCAGGGTCTATGGCTACACCTTC. This encodes CAISESARVYGYTF.

The chain employs TRBV18 and TRBJ2-7; 11 bases align to TRBD1. Germline V lookup: CDR1 KGHSH, CDR2 LQKENI. CDR3 size: 12 residues. V lost 9 bases, J lost 5 bases, and 3 bases stayed unmatched. CDR3 amino acids: CASQDRGHEQYF. The CDR3 DNA follows: TGTGCCAGTCAGGACAGGGGGCACGAGCAGTACTTC.

The J gene is TRBJ2-3, the V gene TRBV28; either TRBD1 or TRBD2 may supply D (5 bases each). Germline values: CDR1 MDHEN, CDR2 SYDVKM. Trimming shortened V by 4 bases and J by 1 base, and 12 bases separated the two germline ends. The CDR3 consists of 15 residues. The CDR3 DNA follows: TGTGCCAGCAGTTCCCGGGACGGTCGCACAGATACGCAGTATTTT. Encoded protein: CASSSRDGRTDTQYF.

The V gene is TRBV20-1, the J gene TRBJ1-1; D gene unclear. Trimming shortened V by 3 bases and J by 6 bases, and 17 bases separated the two germline ends. Per the germline V gene, CDR1 is DFQATT and CDR2 is SNEGSKA (reference sequence). This CDR3 is 14 amino acids long. DNA of the CDR3: TGCAGTGCTAGGAGGCCGGGGAGAAGCGCTGAAGCTTTCTTT. Residues: CSARRPGRSAEAFF.

The genes are TRBV7-9 and TRBJ2-3, with 11 bases aligning to TRBD2. The CDR3 loop spans 16 amino acids. Per the germline V gene, CDR1 is SEHNR and CDR2 is FQNEAQ (reference sequence). The ends lost 5 bases at V and 0 bases at J; junction bases unmatched: 4. Here the CDR3 DNA reads TGTGCCAGCAGCCGTAGACTAGCGGGGAGCACAGATACGCAGTATTTT. Translated, it gives CASSRRLAGSTDTQYF.

This clonotype was observed a few times. This chain links TRBV6-1 with TRBJ1-3; TRBD1 matches 12 bases. CDR1 MNHNS and CDR2 SASEGT come from the germline V gene. This CDR3 has 17 residues. Trimming at V came to 6 bases and at J to 1 base, leaving 7 bases not matched to a gene. CDR3 protein: CASRRDRGPRSGNTIYF. DNA for the CDR3: TGTGCCAGCAGAAGGGACAGGGGGCCAAGGTCTGGAAACACCATATATTTT.

The chain couples TRBV20-1 to TRBJ1-2; TRBD1 aligns across 11 bases. The ends lost 3 bases at V and 3 bases at J; junction bases unmatched: 3. Germline lookup yields CDR1 DFQATT and CDR2 SNEGSKA (reference sequence). The CDR3 has 14 residues. The CDR3 region is CSASVGQGDYGYTF. In DNA form, the CDR3 reads TGCAGTGCTAGTGTGGGACAGGGGGACTATGGCTACACCTTC.

This chain joins TRBV6-2 or TRBV6-3 and TRBJ1-2; D perhaps matches TRBD1 (5 bases). The CDR3 totals 13 residues. Germline CDR1 reads MNHEY; CDR2 reads SVGEGT. V lost 3 bases, J lost 6 bases, and 11 bases lay in between. In DNA form, the CDR3 reads TGTGCCAGCAGTTATTCCAGGGAGAATGGCTACACCTTC. Residues: CASSYSRENGYTF.

The genes are TRBV7-2 and TRBJ2-5, with D uncertain. CDR1 and CDR2 (germline): SGHTA, FQGNSA. The CDR3 covers 13 residues. V lost 3 bases, J lost 8 bases, and 13 bases lay in between. The DNA of the CDR3 is TGTGCCAGCAGCTTTGGCACACCCCCAACCCAGTACTTC. This gives the protein CASSFGTPPTQYF.

The chain is built from TRBV15 and TRBJ1-5; 7 bases align to TRBD1. Germline V CDR1 and CDR2: LNHNV, YYDKDF (reference sequence). Trimming took 4 bases from V and 2 from J; bases not matched to a gene: 5. This CDR3 contains 15 residues. The CDR3 loop is CATSTGQAGNQPQHF. CDR3 DNA: TGTGCCACCAGCACCGGACAGGCCGGCAATCAGCCCCAGCATTTT.

The rearrangement uses TRBV6-5 and TRBJ1-1, with a tentative D call TRBD1 (5 bases). V was shortened by 0 bases and J by 3 bases, with 14 bases between the two germline ends. The CDR3 loop spans 16 amino acids. Looked up from germline, CDR1 is MNHEY and CDR2 is SVGAGI. The CDR3 sequence: CASSYSIRGSHTEAFF. The CDR3 DNA is TGTGCCAGCAGTTACTCGATCCGGGGGTCGCACACTGAAGCTTTCTTT.

The chain couples TRBV18 to TRBJ1-3; D gene uncertain. V was pared by 3 bases and J by 2 bases, with 8 bases between. The CDR3 is 14 residues long. Germline CDR1 reads KGHSH; CDR2 reads LQKENI. In DNA form, the CDR3 reads TGTGCCAGCTCACCTACGGTTACTGGAAACACCATATATTTT. Amino acids: CASSPTVTGNTIYF.

This sequence joins TRBV6-2 or TRBV6-3 and TRBJ2-3; a weak D match, TRBD2 (5 bases). The V and J ends lost 5 bases and 2 bases respectively, with 14 bases between them. Germline V gene data show CDR1 as MNHEY and CDR2 as SVGEGT. CDR3 length: 15 residues. CDR3 sequence: CASSAGWEHTDTQYF. CDR3 bases: TGTGCCAGCAGTGCGGGCTGGGAGCACACAGATACGCAGTATTTT.

The chain uses TRBV4-2 and TRBJ2-1; D gene ambiguous. Trimming left V 3 bases short and J 0 bases short, with 6 bases between. The CDR3 extends over 14 amino acids. The V gene's germline CDR1 is LGHNA and CDR2 YNFKEQ. The CDR3 sequence: CASSQSSSYNEQFF. As DNA, the CDR3 is TGTGCCAGCAGCCAGTCGAGCTCCTACAATGAGCAGTTCTTC.

The rearrangement uses TRBV19 and TRBJ1-5; tentatively, D is TRBD1 (5 bases). Per the germline V gene, CDR1 is LNHDA and CDR2 is SQIVND (reference sequence). The CDR3 covers 12 residues. Trimming shortened V by 6 bases and J by 5 bases, and 8 bases separated the two germline ends. The CDR3 DNA reads TGTGCCAGTAGCCCGACAGATCAGCCCCAGCATTTT. It encodes CASSPTDQPQHF.

J is TRBJ1-4 and V is TRBV20-1, with 7 bases matching TRBD1. This CDR3 has 13 residues. The V segment lost 3 bases and the J segment 10 bases; nucleotides outside the gene matches: 8. The germline gives CDR1 DFQATT, CDR2 SNEGSKA (reference sequence). The chain's CDR3 is CSARGTGEGKLFF. CDR3 nucleotides: TGCAGTGCTAGGGGAACAGGGGAAGGAAAACTGTTTTTT.

The J gene is TRBJ2-3, the V gene TRBV6-2 or TRBV6-3; D is uncertain. There are 14 residues in the CDR3. Trimming stripped 6 bases from V and 0 bases from J, with 10 bases between. Germline V lookup: CDR1 MNHEY, CDR2 SVGEGT. CDR3 in amino acids: CASRLGRSTDTQYF. The CDR3 DNA follows: TGTGCCAGCAGACTCGGACGGAGCACAGATACGCAGTATTTT.

By sample fraction, this clonotype is medium-sized (0.01 to 0.1%). This rearrangement joins TRBV3-1 to TRBJ2-5; D is uncertain. V gave up 7 bases and J gave up 1 base, with 10 bases separating them. The CDR3 runs to 13 residues. Germline lookup yields CDR1 LGHDT and CDR2 YNNKEL (reference sequence). CDR3 DNA: TGTGCCAGCACCCCACATCCCCAAGAGACCCAGTACTTC. Encoded protein: CASTPHPQETQYF.

This clonotype was seen more than once but under ten times. The V call is TRBV19, the J call TRBJ1-2, with 8 nucleotides matching TRBD1. V was pared by 5 bases and J by 6 bases, with 5 bases of the junction left unmatched. The CDR3 extends over 13 amino acids. CDR1 and CDR2 (germline): LNHDA, SQIVND (reference sequence). This chain's CDR3 is CASSSDRGDGYTF. In DNA form, the CDR3 reads TGTGCCAGTAGTTCAGACAGGGGAGATGGCTACACCTTC.